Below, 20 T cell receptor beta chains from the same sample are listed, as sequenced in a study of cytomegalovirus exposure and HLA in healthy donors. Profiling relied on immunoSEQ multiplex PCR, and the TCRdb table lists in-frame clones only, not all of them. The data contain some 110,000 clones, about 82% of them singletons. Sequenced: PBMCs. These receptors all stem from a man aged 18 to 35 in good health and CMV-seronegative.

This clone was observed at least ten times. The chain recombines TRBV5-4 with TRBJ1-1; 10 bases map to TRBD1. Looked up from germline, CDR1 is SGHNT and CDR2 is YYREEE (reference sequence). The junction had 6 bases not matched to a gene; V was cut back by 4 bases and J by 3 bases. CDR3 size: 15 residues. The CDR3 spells CASSLWTGGDTEAFF. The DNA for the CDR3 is TGTGCCAGCAGCCTCTGGACAGGGGGAGACACTGAAGCTTTCTTT.

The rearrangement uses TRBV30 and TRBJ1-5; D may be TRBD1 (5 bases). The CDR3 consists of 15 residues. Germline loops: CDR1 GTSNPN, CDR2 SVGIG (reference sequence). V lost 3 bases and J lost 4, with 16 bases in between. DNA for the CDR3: TGTGCCTGGAGGCCGGCTCTAGGGGAAAATCAGCCCCAGCATTTT. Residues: CAWRPALGENQPQHF. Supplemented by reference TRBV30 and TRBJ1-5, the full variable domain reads SQTIHQWPATLVQPVGSPLSLECTVEGTSNPNLYWYRQAAGRGLQLLFYSVGIGQISSEVPQNLSASRPQDRQFILSSKKLLLSDSGFYLCAWRPALGENQPQHFGDGTRLSIL.

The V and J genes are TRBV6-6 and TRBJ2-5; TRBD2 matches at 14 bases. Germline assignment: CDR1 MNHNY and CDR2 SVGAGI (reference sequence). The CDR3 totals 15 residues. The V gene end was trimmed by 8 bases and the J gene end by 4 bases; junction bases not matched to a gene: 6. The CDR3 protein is CASGRTSGGLETQYF. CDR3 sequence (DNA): TGTGCCAGCGGGCGGACTAGCGGGGGGTTAGAGACCCAGTACTTC.

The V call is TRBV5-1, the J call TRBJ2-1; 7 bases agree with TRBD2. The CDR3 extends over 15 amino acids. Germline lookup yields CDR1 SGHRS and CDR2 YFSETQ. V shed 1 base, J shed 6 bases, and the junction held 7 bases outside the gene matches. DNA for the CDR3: TGCGCCAGCAGCTTGCGGCGGGAGCGGGGCAATGAGCAGTTCTTC. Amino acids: CASSLRRERGNEQFF.

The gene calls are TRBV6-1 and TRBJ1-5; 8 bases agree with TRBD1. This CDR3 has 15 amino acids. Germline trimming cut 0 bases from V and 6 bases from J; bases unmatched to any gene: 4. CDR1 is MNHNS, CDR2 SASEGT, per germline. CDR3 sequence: CASSEARGRGQPQHF. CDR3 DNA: TGTGCCAGCAGTGAAGCCAGGGGGCGAGGTCAGCCCCAGCATTTT.

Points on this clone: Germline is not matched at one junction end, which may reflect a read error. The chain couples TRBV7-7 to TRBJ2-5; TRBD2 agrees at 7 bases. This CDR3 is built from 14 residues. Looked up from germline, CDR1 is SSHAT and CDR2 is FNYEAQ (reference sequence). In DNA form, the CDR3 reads TGTGCTAGCAGCCATGGGACTAAACAAGAGACCCAGTACTTC. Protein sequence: CASSHGTKQETQYF.

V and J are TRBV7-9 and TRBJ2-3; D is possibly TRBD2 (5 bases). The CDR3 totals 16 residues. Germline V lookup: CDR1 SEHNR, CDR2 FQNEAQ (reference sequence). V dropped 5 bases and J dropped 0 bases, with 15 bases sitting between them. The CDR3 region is CASSRGRLASTDTQYF. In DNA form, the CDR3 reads TGTGCCAGCAGCCGGGGTCGACTCGCTAGCACAGATACGCAGTATTTT.

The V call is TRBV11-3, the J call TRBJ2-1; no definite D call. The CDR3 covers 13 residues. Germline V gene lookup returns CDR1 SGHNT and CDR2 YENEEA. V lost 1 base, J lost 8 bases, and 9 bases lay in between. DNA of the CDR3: TGTGCCAGCAGCTTAGCCCTCCAGGATGAGCAGTTCTTC. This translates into CASSLALQDEQFF.

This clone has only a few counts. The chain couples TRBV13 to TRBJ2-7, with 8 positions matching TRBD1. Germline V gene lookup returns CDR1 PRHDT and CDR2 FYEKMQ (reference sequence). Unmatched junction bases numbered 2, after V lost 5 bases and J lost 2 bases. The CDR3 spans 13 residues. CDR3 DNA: TGTGCCAGCAGCCGGACAGGGCCCTACGAGCAGTACTTC. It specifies CASSRTGPYEQYF.

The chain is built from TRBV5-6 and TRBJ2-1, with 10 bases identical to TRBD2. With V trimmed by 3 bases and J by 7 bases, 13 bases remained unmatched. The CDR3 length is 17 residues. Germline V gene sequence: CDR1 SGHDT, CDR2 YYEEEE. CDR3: CASSSSGLARWDNEQFF. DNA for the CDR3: TGTGCCAGCAGCTCCTCGGGACTAGCGAGATGGGATAATGAGCAGTTCTTC.

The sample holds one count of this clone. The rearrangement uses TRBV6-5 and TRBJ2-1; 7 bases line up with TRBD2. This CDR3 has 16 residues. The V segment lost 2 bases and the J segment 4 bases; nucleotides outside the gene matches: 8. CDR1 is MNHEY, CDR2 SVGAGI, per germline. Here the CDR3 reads CASSYSSGSPYNEQFF. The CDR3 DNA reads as TGTGCCAGCAGTTACAGTAGCGGGTCCCCATACAATGAGCAGTTCTTC.

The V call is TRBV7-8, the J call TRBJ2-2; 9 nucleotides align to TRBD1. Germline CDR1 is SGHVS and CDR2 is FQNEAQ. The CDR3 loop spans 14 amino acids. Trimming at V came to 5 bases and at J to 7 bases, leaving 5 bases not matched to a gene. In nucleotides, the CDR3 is TGTGCCAGCAGCCGGGACAGGGCTATCGGGGAGCTGTTTTTT. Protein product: CASSRDRAIGELFF.

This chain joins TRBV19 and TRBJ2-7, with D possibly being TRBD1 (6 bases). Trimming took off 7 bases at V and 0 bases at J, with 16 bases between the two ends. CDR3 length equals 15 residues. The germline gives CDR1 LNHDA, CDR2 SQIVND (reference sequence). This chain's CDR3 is CASTPSDRSSYEQYF. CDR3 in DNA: TGTGCCAGTACCCCCTCGGACAGAAGCTCCTACGAGCAGTACTTC.

CDR3 DNA sequence: TGTGCCGCCGGCAGGGACACTGAAGCTTTCTTT. Its protein is CAAGRDTEAFF. This chain links TRBV30 with TRBJ1-1; D might be TRBD1 (5 bases). The CDR3 spans 11 residues. Trimming pared 8 bases from V and 3 bases from J, leaving 10 bases between. Germline V gene data show CDR1 as GTSNPN and CDR2 as SVGIG (reference sequence).

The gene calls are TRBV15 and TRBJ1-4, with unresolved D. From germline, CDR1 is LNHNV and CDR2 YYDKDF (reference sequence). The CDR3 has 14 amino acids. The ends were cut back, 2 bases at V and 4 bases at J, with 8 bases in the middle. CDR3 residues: CATSRTPNNEKLFF. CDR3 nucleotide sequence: TGTGCCACCAGCAGAACACCGAATAATGAAAAACTGTTTTTT.

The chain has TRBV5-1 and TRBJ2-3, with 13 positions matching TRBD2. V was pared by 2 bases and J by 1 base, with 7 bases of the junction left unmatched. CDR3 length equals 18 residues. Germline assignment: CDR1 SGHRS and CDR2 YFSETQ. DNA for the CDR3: TGCGCCAGCAGCTTCACTAGCGGGGGGGTCAAGGGCACAGATACGCAGTATTTT. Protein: CASSFTSGGVKGTDTQYF.

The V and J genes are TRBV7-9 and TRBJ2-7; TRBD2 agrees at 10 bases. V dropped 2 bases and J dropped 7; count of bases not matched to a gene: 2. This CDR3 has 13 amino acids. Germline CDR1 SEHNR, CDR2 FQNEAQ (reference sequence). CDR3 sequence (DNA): TGTGCCAGCAGCTTAAAACTAGCGGGGGAGCAGTACTTC. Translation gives CASSLKLAGEQYF.

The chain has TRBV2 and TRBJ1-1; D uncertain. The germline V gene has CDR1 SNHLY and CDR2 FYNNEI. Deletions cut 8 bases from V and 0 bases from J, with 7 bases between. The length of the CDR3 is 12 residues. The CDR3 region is CASGGLNTEAFF. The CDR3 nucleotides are TGTGCCAGCGGCGGCCTGAACACTGAAGCTTTCTTT.

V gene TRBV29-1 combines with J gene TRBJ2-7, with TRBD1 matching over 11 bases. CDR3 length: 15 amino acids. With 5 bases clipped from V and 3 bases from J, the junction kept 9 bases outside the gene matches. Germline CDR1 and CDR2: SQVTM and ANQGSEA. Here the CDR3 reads CSVTGTGGPNYEQYF. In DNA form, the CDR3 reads TGCAGCGTTACCGGGACAGGGGGTCCCAACTACGAGCAGTACTTC.

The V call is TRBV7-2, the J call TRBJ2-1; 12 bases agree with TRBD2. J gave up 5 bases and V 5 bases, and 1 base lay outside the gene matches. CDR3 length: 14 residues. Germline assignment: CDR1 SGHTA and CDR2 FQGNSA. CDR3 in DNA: TGTGCCAGCAGCCGGACTAGCGGGAACAATGAGCAGTTCTTC. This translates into CASSRTSGNNEQFF.